A selection of T cell receptor beta chains follows, all from one sample in a study of blood T cell repertoires in COVID-19. The data were produced by immunoSEQ multiplex PCR, yet TCRdb's version contains in-frame clones alone and is incomplete. The data contain about 33,000 clones, approximately 72% of them singletons. The specimen sequenced was peripheral blood. These receptor sequences come from an elderly man with acute or convalescent COVID-19. The CDR3 runs from the conserved cysteine through the conserved F or W. The D gene is left open where the match is weak. A row's size may be missing; if present it is once, few, many or a size class.

v_call: TRBV15; clone_size: -; d_call: TRBD1; j_call: TRBJ2-2; cdr3_aa: CATSRDRTGPNTGELFF; cdr3_nt: TGTGCCACCAGCAGAGATCGGACAGGACCCAACACCGGGGAGCTGTTTTTT
v_call: TRBV5-8; clone_size: -; d_call: -; j_call: TRBJ2-5; cdr3_aa: CASSLGLGVTQYF; cdr3_nt: TGTGCCAGCAGCTTGGGTCTCGGGGTAACCCAGTACTTC
v_call: TRBV7-8; clone_size: -; d_call: -; j_call: TRBJ2-5; cdr3_aa: CASSLGWGLQETQYF; cdr3_nt: TGTGCCAGCAGCTTAGGCTGGGGGCTTCAAGAGACCCAGTACTTC
v_call: TRBV11-2; clone_size: -; d_call: TRBD1; j_call: TRBJ2-3; cdr3_aa: CASSLLPGAGGDTQYF; cdr3_nt: TGTGCCAGCAGCTTATTACCGGGGGCAGGGGGCGATACGCAGTATTTT
v_call: TRBV6-4; clone_size: -; d_call: -; j_call: TRBJ2-3; cdr3_aa: CASSVTGFGTDTQYF; cdr3_nt: TGTGCCAGCAGTGTCACGGGGTTCGGCACAGATACGCAGTATTTT
v_call: TRBV23-1; clone_size: -; d_call: TRBD1; j_call: TRBJ2-7; cdr3_aa: CASTQTQGGRQGNYEQYF; cdr3_nt: TGCGCCAGCACTCAAACGCAAGGGGGACGACAGGGTAACTACGAGCAGTACTTC
v_call: TRBV28; clone_size: -; d_call: TRBD1; j_call: TRBJ2-2; cdr3_aa: CASSLGTGARTGELFF; cdr3_nt: TGTGCCAGCAGTCTAGGGACAGGGGCCAGGACCGGGGAGCTGTTTTTT
v_call: TRBV5-1; clone_size: once; d_call: TRBD2; j_call: TRBJ2-5; cdr3_aa: CASSFMAGGEETQYF; cdr3_nt: TGCGCCAGCAGCTTTATGGCGGGGGGAGAAGAGACCCAGTACTTC
v_call: TRBV19; clone_size: -; d_call: TRBD2; j_call: TRBJ2-7; cdr3_aa: CASSIRASGVYEQYF; cdr3_nt: TGTGCCAGTAGTATTAGGGCTAGCGGGGTCTACGAGCAGTACTTC
v_call: TRBV6-4; clone_size: few; d_call: -; j_call: TRBJ1-1; cdr3_aa: CASSERQLLVNTEAFF; cdr3_nt: TGTGCCAGCAGTGAGCGACAGCTCTTAGTGAACACTGAAGCTTTCTTT
v_call: TRBV7-9; clone_size: few; d_call: -; j_call: TRBJ2-1; cdr3_aa: CASSAIEWGVSQNEQFF; cdr3_nt: TGTGCCAGCAGCGCCATAGAGTGGGGGGTGTCTCAGAATGAGCAGTTCTTC
v_call: TRBV11-2; clone_size: -; d_call: TRBD1; j_call: TRBJ1-2; cdr3_aa: CASSLGQLYGYTF; cdr3_nt: TGTGCCAGCAGCCTGGGACAGCTCTATGGCTACACCTTC
v_call: TRBV7-9; clone_size: -; d_call: TRBD1; j_call: TRBJ2-5; cdr3_aa: CASSRQDRGYQETQYF; cdr3_nt: TGTGCCAGCAGCCGTCAGGACAGGGGGTACCAAGAGACCCAGTACTTC
v_call: TRBV5-1; clone_size: -; d_call: -; j_call: TRBJ2-2; cdr3_aa: CASSLAIGGRRTGELFF; cdr3_nt: TGCGCCAGCAGCTTGGCCATTGGGGGGAGAAGAACCGGGGAGCTGTTTTTT
v_call: TRBV29-1; clone_size: -; d_call: TRBD1; j_call: TRBJ1-5; cdr3_aa: CSVGMDRGLGKPQHF; cdr3_nt: TGCAGCGTTGGGATGGACAGGGGGCTTGGTAAGCCCCAGCATTTT
v_call: TRBV20-1; clone_size: -; d_call: -; j_call: TRBJ1-4; cdr3_aa: CSASRGGNEKLFF; cdr3_nt: TGCAGTGCTAGTCGGGGGGGGAATGAAAAACTGTTTTTT
v_call: TRBV2; clone_size: -; d_call: -; j_call: TRBJ2-3; cdr3_aa: CASREKGGPSDTQYF; cdr3_nt: TGTGCCAGCCGTGAAAAGGGGGGGCCTTCAGATACGCAGTATTTT
v_call: TRBV10-3; clone_size: -; d_call: -; j_call: TRBJ2-3; cdr3_aa: CAIRGGRGSTDTQYF; cdr3_nt: TGTGCCATCAGAGGGGGGCGGGGGTCCACAGATACGCAGTATTTT
v_call: TRBV25-1; clone_size: few; d_call: -; j_call: TRBJ2-3; cdr3_aa: CASSLTDTQYF; cdr3_nt: TGTGCCAGCAGCCTCACAGATACGCAGTATTTT
v_call: TRBV5-6; clone_size: -; d_call: -; j_call: TRBJ1-1; cdr3_aa: CASSLFSGSWNTEAFF; cdr3_nt: TGTGCCAGCAGCTTGTTTTCCGGTTCCTGGAACACTGAAGCTTTCTTT
v_call: TRBV10-3; clone_size: -; d_call: -; j_call: TRBJ1-1; cdr3_aa: CAISDPGRNTEAFF; cdr3_nt: TGTGCCATCAGCGACCCTGGGAGAAACACTGAAGCTTTCTTT
v_call: TRBV5-1; clone_size: few; d_call: TRBD2; j_call: TRBJ2-3; cdr3_aa: CASSLSSGGGTDTQYF; cdr3_nt: TGCGCCAGCAGCTTGTCTAGCGGGGGGGGCACAGATACGCAGTATTTT
v_call: TRBV7-6; clone_size: -; d_call: TRBD1; j_call: TRBJ2-2; cdr3_aa: CASSLRRTGGNTGELFF; cdr3_nt: TGTGCCAGCAGTTTACGTAGGACAGGGGGCAACACCGGGGAGCTGTTTTTT
v_call: TRBV28; clone_size: -; d_call: -; j_call: TRBJ1-3; cdr3_aa: CASSFRDRNTIYF; cdr3_nt: TGTGCCAGCAGTTTTCGGGACAGAAACACCATATATTTT
v_call: TRBV27; clone_size: -; d_call: -; j_call: TRBJ1-5; cdr3_aa: CASRPTGDNQPQHF; cdr3_nt: TGTGCCAGCAGACCCACGGGGGATAATCAGCCCCAGCATTTT
v_call: TRBV9; clone_size: -; d_call: TRBD2; j_call: TRBJ2-3; cdr3_aa: CASSVGRGATDTQYF; cdr3_nt: TGTGCCAGCAGCGTGGGGCGGGGGGCCACAGATACGCAGTATTTT
v_call: TRBV12-3/TRBV12-4; clone_size: -; d_call: -; j_call: TRBJ1-1; cdr3_aa: CASSSGSTEAFF; cdr3_nt: TGTGCCAGCAGTTCGGGGTCCACTGAAGCTTTCTTT
v_call: TRBV7-2; clone_size: -; d_call: TRBD1; j_call: TRBJ2-1; cdr3_aa: CASSQGGGRGQNEQFF; cdr3_nt: TGTGCCAGCAGCCAGGGGGGCGGCAGGGGGCAGAATGAGCAGTTCTTC
v_call: TRBV7-2; clone_size: -; d_call: TRBD2; j_call: TRBJ2-3; cdr3_aa: CASSLALAGGTDTQYF; cdr3_nt: TGTGCCAGCAGCTTAGCTCTAGCGGGGGGCACAGATACGCAGTATTTT
v_call: TRBV5-6; clone_size: -; d_call: -; j_call: TRBJ2-2; cdr3_aa: CASRLQGTGELFF; cdr3_nt: TGTGCCAGCAGGTTACAGGGAACCGGGGAGCTGTTTTTT
v_call: TRBV29-1; clone_size: -; d_call: TRBD2; j_call: TRBJ2-1; cdr3_aa: CSVEDRGLALYEQFF; cdr3_nt: TGCAGCGTTGAAGACCGGGGACTAGCGTTATATGAGCAGTTCTTC
v_call: TRBV11-2; clone_size: -; d_call: TRBD2; j_call: TRBJ2-7; cdr3_aa: CASSLGLAGGLSEQYF; cdr3_nt: TGTGCCAGCAGCTTAGGACTAGCGGGGGGGCTTAGCGAGCAGTACTTC